This TCR beta chain comes out of a study of T cell responses to AZD1222 COVID-19 vaccine. In the study overall: Doses given second, at about 4 or about 12 weeks, were pooled. Study results and caveats: Most donors were white British, females outnumbered males, and clonal diversity was possibly underestimated.

Clones were sequenced by immunoSEQ multiplex PCR, and TCRdb holds only the in-frame ones, with some missing. The repertoire holds 95,000 to 150,000 clones, with just under 90% as singletons. Worth noting for this clone: The antigen is unknown.

The CDR3 totals 14 residues. Germline V gene sequence: CDR1 SNHLY, CDR2 FYNNEI. The V gene end was trimmed by 9 bases and the J gene end by 3 bases; junction bases not matched to a gene: 9. The J gene is TRBJ2-7, the V gene TRBV2, with 9 nucleotides matching TRBD2. The sample was peripheral blood, taken on day 0 of AZD1222 vaccination. This TCR derives from an adult in good health. CDR3 sequence reads: CARGELREGYEQYF. The CDR3 DNA is TGTGCCAGGGGGGAACTGCGGGAGGGCTACGAGCAGTACTTC. Drawing the rest from reference TRBV2 and TRBJ2-7, the complete variable domain is EPEVTQTPSHQVTQMGQEVILRCVPISNHLYFYWYRQILGQKVEFLVSFYNNEISEKSEIFDDQFSVERPDGSNFTLKIRSTKLEDSAMYFCARGELREGYEQYFGPGTRLTVT.